Below are 22 T cell receptor beta chains sequenced from a single sample in a study of CD8 T cells in Susac syndrome. Random hexamers served to reverse transcribe about 0.5 to 1 ug RNA. Via MiXCR, TCRdb re-called the immunoSEQ multiplex PCR reads, giving one row per CDR3 protein. The sample gives hundreds of thousands of distinct CDR3 sequences, just under 95% of which show up once; around 0.067% is in the top ten. Specimen: CD4+ T cells from PBMCs. The receptors come from a human donor with multiple sclerosis.

J is TRBJ2-6 and V is TRBV15, with D tentatively TRBD1 or TRBD2 (5 bases each). Per germline, CDR1 LNHNV and CDR2 YYDKDF (reference sequence). The CDR3 length is 21 residues. The V gene lost 5 bases and the J gene lost 0 bases, with 26 bases spanning the gap. CDR3 amino acids: CATSGDQVAGPHRSGANVLTF. CDR3 coding DNA: TGTGCCACCAGCGGGGACCAGGTGGCAGGGCCACATCGCTCTGGGGCCAACGTCCTGACTTTC.

The chain is built from TRBV2 and TRBJ2-6, with TRBD1 matching 8 bases. Trimming removed 4 bases from V and 2 bases from J; junction bases left unmatched: 7. Germline lookup yields CDR1 SNHLY and CDR2 FYNNEI. The CDR3 is 17 amino acids. CDR3 loop: CASSVILQGAGANVLTF. The CDR3 bases are TGTGCCAGCAGTGTAATCCTACAGGGGGCTGGGGCCAACGTCCTGACTTTC.

J is TRBJ1-1 and V is TRBV13; no firm D call. The CDR3 consists of 17 residues. V was trimmed by 5 bases and J by 5 bases, leaving 24 bases between them. Germline lookup yields CDR1 PRHDT and CDR2 FYEKMQ (reference sequence). CDR3 region: CASSAGHGSSRATEAFF. CDR3 nucleotide sequence: TGTGCCAGCAGCGCAGGCCACGGGTCAAGCCGGGCAACTGAAGCTTTCTTT.

The rearrangement links TRBV29-1 to TRBJ2-1; 10 bases are shared with TRBD2. With V trimmed by 5 bases and J by 10 bases, 8 bases remained unmatched. Germline V gives CDR1 SQVTM, CDR2 ANQGSEA. This CDR3 spans 13 amino acids. CDR3 DNA sequence: TGCAGCGTTACGTCTAGCGGGAGCAGGGAGCAGTTCTTC. This translates into CSVTSSGSREQFF.

The chain recombines TRBV6-6 with TRBJ2-7, with D unresolved. Trimming took 5 bases from V and 1 from J, leaving 9 bases between them. In germline, CDR1 is MNHNY, CDR2 SVGAGI (reference sequence). CDR3 length: 13 residues. The CDR3 DNA follows: TGTGCCAGCAGTCTACCCTCTTCCTACGAGCAGTACTTC. Translating gives CASSLPSSYEQYF.

The J gene is TRBJ2-2, the V gene TRBV20-1; 13 bases line up with TRBD2. Trimming removed 3 bases from V and 5 bases from J; junction bases left unmatched: 3. The CDR3 loop spans 15 amino acids. Germline CDR1 is DFQATT and CDR2 is SNEGSKA (reference sequence). CDR3 coding DNA: TGCAGTGCTAGGGTACTAGCGGGGGGGACCGGGGAGCTGTTTTTT. Residues: CSARVLAGGTGELFF.

The J gene is TRBJ1-5, the V gene TRBV27; D not resolved. The V gene's germline CDR1 is MNHEY and CDR2 SMNVEV (reference sequence). V lost 3 bases and J lost 3, with 9 bases in between. The CDR3 length is 14 residues. The CDR3 region is CASSFRLNNQPQHF. As DNA, the CDR3 is TGTGCCAGCAGTTTTAGACTTAACAATCAGCCCCAGCATTTT.

This clonotype was seen a single time. The chain joins TRBV28 to TRBJ2-2; 7 nucleotides align to TRBD1. Trimming at V came to 7 bases and at J to 0 bases, leaving 2 bases not matched to a gene. The CDR3 has 14 residues. Germline V gene sequence: CDR1 MDHEN, CDR2 SYDVKM. The CDR3 nucleotides read TGTGCCAGCAATACAGGGGCGAACACCGGGGAGCTGTTTTTT. Protein sequence: CASNTGANTGELFF.

V and J are TRBV5-4 and TRBJ2-2, with D maybe TRBD2 (5 bases). The CDR3 loop spans 15 amino acids. CDR1 and CDR2 from the germline V gene are SGHNT and YYREEE (reference sequence). V lost 0 bases to trimming and J lost 7 bases, with 13 bases between them. The CDR3 here is CASSLGVFEGGELFF. In DNA form, the CDR3 reads TGTGCCAGCAGCTTGGGGGTCTTTGAGGGCGGGGAGCTGTTTTTT.

The J gene is TRBJ2-6, the V gene TRBV2; D is possibly TRBD2 (5 bases). CDR1 is SNHLY, CDR2 FYNNEI, per germline. The CDR3 totals 14 residues. V lost 11 bases and J lost 0, with 11 bases in between. The CDR3 loop is CAGLRDSGANVLTF. In DNA, the CDR3 is TGTGCCGGTCTGAGGGACTCTGGGGCCAACGTCCTGACTTTC.

The chain uses TRBV7-9 and TRBJ2-1; 8 bases align to TRBD2. Germline CDR1 SEHNR, CDR2 FQNEAQ (reference sequence). The CDR3 has 18 residues. V dropped 5 bases and J dropped 2; count of bases not matched to a gene: 14. CDR3 region: CASSHIGGGGSAYNEQFF. Here the CDR3 DNA reads TGTGCCAGCAGCCATATCGGCGGCGGGGGGTCGGCCTACAATGAGCAGTTCTTC.

The chain combines TRBV29-1 with TRBJ2-3; D unresolved. V lost 7 bases and J 4 bases, leaving 15 bases between the germline ends. The CDR3 runs 13 residues. In germline, CDR1 is SQVTM, CDR2 ANQGSEA. The CDR3 spells CSAQVVIADTQYF. The CDR3 nucleotides are TGCAGCGCCCAGGTCGTTATCGCAGATACGCAGTATTTT.

There are a few counts of this clonotype. The chain has TRBV12-3 or TRBV12-4 and TRBJ1-1; tentative D call: TRBD1 (5 bases). The CDR3 totals 12 residues. V lost 9 bases to trimming and J lost 2 bases, with 10 bases between them. In nucleotides, the CDR3 is TGTGCCAGTAGGGGAGGAAACACTGAAGCTTTCTTT. Translation gives CASRGGNTEAFF.

The chain combines TRBV20-1 with TRBJ1-1, with 9 bases lining up with TRBD1. The CDR3 has 14 amino acids. The ends lost 6 bases at V and 6 bases at J; junction bases unmatched: 11. CDR1 is DFQATT, CDR2 SNEGSKA, per germline (reference sequence). As DNA, the CDR3 is TGCAGTGCAAATCCGGGACAGGGCAATTCTGAAGCTTTCTTT. Residues: CSANPGQGNSEAFF.

V usage is TRBV7-9 and J usage is TRBJ1-2; TRBD1 matches 11 bases. Germline CDR1 and CDR2: SEHNR and FQNEAQ (reference sequence). V shed 5 bases and J 6 bases; nucleotides not matched to a gene: 8. The CDR3 totals 15 residues. The CDR3: CASSPPGTGGHGYTF. For the CDR3, the DNA is TGTGCCAGCAGCCCCCCCGGGACAGGGGGTCATGGCTACACCTTC.

The gene calls are TRBV6-4 and TRBJ1-2, with D tentatively TRBD1 (5 bases). This CDR3 is 14 amino acids long. Germline CDR1 MRHNA, CDR2 SNTAGT. Trimming shortened V by 4 bases and J by 5 bases, and 14 bases separated the two germline ends. The CDR3 loop reads CASSAHSRAYGYTF. CDR3 nucleotide sequence: TGTGCCAGCAGTGCCCACTCCAGGGCTTATGGCTACACCTTC.

This chain links TRBV10-3 with TRBJ2-7, with D uncertain. The CDR3 runs to 12 residues. Germline values: CDR1 ENHRY, CDR2 SYGVKD. Trimming cost V 6 bases and J 6 bases, with 12 bases left between them. This CDR3 is CAIRHDGVEQYV. CDR3 DNA sequence: TGTGCCATCAGACATGACGGAGTCGAGCAGTACGTC.

The chain employs TRBV3-1 and TRBJ1-2; D not certain. The CDR3 has 13 amino acids. V dropped 2 bases and J dropped 5 bases, with 9 bases sitting between them. Germline-derived CDR1 and CDR2 are LGHDT and YNNKEL (reference sequence). CDR3 protein: CASSQLVGYGYTF. In nucleotides, the CDR3 is TGTGCCAGCAGCCAACTAGTTGGTTATGGCTACACCTTC. The complete variable domain, with remaining parts taken from reference TRBV3-1 and TRBJ1-2, reads DTAVSQTPKYLVTQMGNDKSIKCEQNLGHDTMYWYKQDSKKFLKIMFSYNNKELIINETVPNRFSPKSPDKAHLNLHINSLELGDSAVYFCASSQLVGYGYTFGSGTRLTVV.

This chain uses TRBV20-1 with TRBJ2-3; D ambiguous. The CDR3 is made up of 11 amino acids. Trimming stripped 6 bases from V and 5 bases from J, with 9 bases between. Germline loops: CDR1 DFQATT, CDR2 SNEGSKA (reference sequence). Here the CDR3 reads CSATSGDTQYF. The CDR3 DNA is TGCAGTGCAACCTCCGGAGATACGCAGTATTTT.

In this sample, this clonotype turned up once. The J gene is TRBJ2-2, the V gene TRBV30; D is unclear. CDR3 size: 15 residues. Looked up from germline, CDR1 is GTSNPN and CDR2 is SVGIG (reference sequence). V lost 2 bases, J lost 1 base, and 11 bases lay in between. The CDR3 reads CAWSRIGLNTGELFF. The CDR3 DNA sequence: TGTGCCTGGAGTAGAATAGGCCTGAACACCGGGGAGCTGTTTTTT.

The chain recombines TRBV19 with TRBJ1-1, with unresolved D. The CDR3 is made up of 15 amino acids. Germline V gene sequence: CDR1 LNHDA, CDR2 SQIVND (reference sequence). Trimming removed 5 bases at V and 5 bases at J, with 18 bases between. The CDR3 reads CASSSHRAEGTEAFF. In nucleotides, the CDR3 is TGTGCCAGTAGTTCCCACCGGGCCGAGGGAACTGAAGCTTTCTTT.

This chain links TRBV6-1 with TRBJ2-7; D ambiguous. The germline CDR1 and CDR2 sequences are MNHNS and SASEGT. V lost 6 bases and J lost 3, with 15 bases in between. CDR3 length equals 14 residues. The CDR3 DNA reads TGTGCCAGCAGCCTTCACGGCCAGGACTACGAGCAGTACGTC. As protein: CASSLHGQDYEQYV.